This T cell receptor beta chain was captured by sequencing in a study of cytomegalovirus exposure and HLA in healthy donors. Notes on the study in general: The study had only CMV serostatus as immune exposure information. Later work found most CMV-associated TCR beta chains apparently HLA-restricted. Cytomegalovirus-associated TCR beta chains were listed, numbering 164.

PCR amplification relied on 60 Vbeta primers (plus 13 Jbeta primers). TCRdb's copy holds only in-frame clones and misses some; the assay was immunoSEQ multiplex PCR. The sample comprises fewer than 150,000 clones, 65% to 85% of which are singletons, and less than 3% rests with the top ten. This CDR3 spans 14 amino acids. Germline CDR1 LNHDA, CDR2 SQIVND (reference sequence). Trimming stripped 3 bases from V and 2 bases from J, with 10 bases between. On this clone itself: Its cognate antigen is unknown.

V gene TRBV19 combines with J gene TRBJ2-5; TRBD1 might be the D (5 bases). This receptor was identified in a male donor in good health and CMV-seronegative. The sample consisted of PBMCs. DNA of the CDR3: TGTGCCAGTAGTATTCTTCAGGGACAAGAGACCCAGTACTTC. As protein: CASSILQGQETQYF.